Given below is one T cell receptor beta chain in context. The antigen remains unidentified. The data stem from a study of cytomegalovirus exposure and HLA in healthy donors. Findings and limits, study-wide: Sequences of the TCR beta chain were said to predict the HLA-A and HLA-B alleles of most subjects accurately.

The study ran its PCR with 60 Vbeta and 13 Jbeta primers. Repertoires were generated with immunoSEQ multiplex PCR, while TCRdb's copy carries only in-frame clones and drops some. The sample has approximately 130,000 clones; about 77% are singletons. This TCR came from a woman aged 40 to 50 in good health and CMV-seronegative. The sequencing input was PBMCs.

The CDR3 DNA sequence: TGTGCCAGCAGTTTAACTCTATACTACAATGAGCAGTTCTTC. This translates into CASSLTLYYNEQFF. The chain recombines TRBV27 with TRBJ2-1, with unresolved D. With 2 bases removed from V and 3 bases from J, the gap between germline ends came to 8 bases. Germline values: CDR1 MNHEY, CDR2 SMNVEV (reference sequence). This CDR3 is built from 14 residues.